A single sample gave rise to the 12 T cell receptor beta chains below, sequenced in a study of blood T cell repertoires in COVID-19. Sequenced by immunoSEQ multiplex PCR; TCRdb stores in-frame clones only, minus some. The data show approximately 100,000 clones, approximately 84% seen once. Input material: peripheral blood. The receptor set was obtained from a man in his sixties with acute or convalescent COVID-19.

The rearrangement uses TRBV3-1 (or the pseudogene TRBV3-2) and TRBJ2-1; D gene ambiguous. The CDR3 runs to 12 residues. Germline V CDR1 and CDR2: LGHDT, YNNKEL (reference sequence). The V end was cut by 5 bases, the J end by 4 bases, with 6 bases between. The CDR3 loop is CASSAGYNEQFF. The CDR3 nucleotides read TGTGCCAGCAGCGCCGGTTACAATGAGCAGTTCTTC.

This chain links TRBV5-1 with TRBJ2-5, with D unresolved. The CDR3 is made up of 12 amino acids. The germline V gene has CDR1 SGHRS and CDR2 YFSETQ. V gave up 4 bases and J gave up 2 bases, with 6 bases separating them. CDR3 protein: CASSPRQETQYF. CDR3 in DNA: TGCGCCAGCAGCCCTAGACAAGAGACCCAGTACTTC.

This clone showed up just a few times. This sequence joins TRBV19 and TRBJ1-1, with a tentative D call TRBD1 (6 bases). CDR1 is LNHDA, CDR2 SQIVND, per germline (reference sequence). The CDR3 loop spans 15 amino acids. Trimming left V 1 base short and J 5 bases short, with 14 bases between. CDR3 bases: TGTGCCAGTAGTATAGGGCGGGGGCTTGGGACTGAAGCTTTCTTT. As protein: CASSIGRGLGTEAFF. Filled out from reference TRBV19 and TRBJ1-1, the complete variable domain reads DGGITQSPKYLFRKEGQNVTLSCEQNLNHDAMYWYRQDPGQGLRLIYYSQIVNDFQKGDIAEGYSVSREKKESFPLTVTSAQKNPTAFYLCASSIGRGLGTEAFFGQGTRLTVV.

The chain recombines TRBV7-9 with TRBJ1-5; TRBD1 aligns across 11 bases. CDR1 and CDR2 from the germline V gene are SEHNR and FQNEAQ (reference sequence). The CDR3 extends over 18 amino acids. V shed 5 bases, J shed 2 bases, and the junction held 11 bases outside the gene matches. The CDR3 bases are TGTGCCAGCAGCCGCGGACAGGGGGCAACTCGAGGCAATCAGCCCCAGCATTTT. This codes for CASSRGQGATRGNQPQHF.

The V and J genes are TRBV11-2 and TRBJ2-3; no reliable D call. CDR1 is SGHAT, CDR2 FQNNGV, per germline. This CDR3 spans 13 amino acids. V was clipped by 3 bases and J by 0 bases, with 4 bases between them. The CDR3 protein is CASSFRSTDTQYF. The CDR3 region has the DNA TGTGCCAGCAGCTTCAGGAGCACAGATACGCAGTATTTT.

This chain connects TRBV3-1 (or the pseudogene TRBV3-2) to TRBJ1-1; TRBD1 agrees at 8 bases. The germline V gene encodes CDR1 LGHDT and CDR2 YNNKEL (reference sequence). This CDR3 contains 14 residues. Trimming removed 2 bases from V and 11 bases from J; junction bases left unmatched: 10. In DNA, the CDR3 is TGTGCCAGCAGCCAAACCGGGACAGGCCCCGGGGCTTTCTTT. Its protein product is CASSQTGTGPGAFF.

This clone was detected only once. The V and J genes are TRBV5-6 and TRBJ2-7; D possibly corresponds to TRBD1 (6 bases). The V end lost 3 bases, the J end lost 4 bases, and 17 bases lay between the germline ends. Germline CDR1 and CDR2: SGHDT and YYEEEE. The CDR3 loop spans 15 amino acids. CDR3 residues: CASSSQGYPPYEQYF. CDR3 coding DNA: TGTGCCAGCAGCTCTCAGGGGTACCCTCCTTACGAGCAGTACTTC.

This clone was detected only a few times. This chain uses TRBV7-2 with TRBJ2-3; 10 nucleotides agree with TRBD2. Looked up from germline, CDR1 is SGHTA and CDR2 is FQGNSA. CDR3 length equals 16 residues. V gave up 1 base and J gave up 5 bases; unmatched junction bases: 6. The CDR3 DNA reads as TGTGCCAGCAGCTTAGATAGCGGGGGGTTGGGAGATACGCAGTATTTT. Amino acid sequence: CASSLDSGGLGDTQYF.

The gene calls are TRBV5-4 and TRBJ2-1; D ambiguous. Germline CDR1 SGHNT, CDR2 YYREEE (reference sequence). Trimming cost V 0 bases and J 0 bases, with 7 bases left between them. CDR3 length: 15 amino acids. This chain's CDR3 is CASSLGWSSYNEQFF. The CDR3 region has the DNA TGTGCCAGCAGCTTGGGCTGGAGCTCCTACAATGAGCAGTTCTTC.

This chain uses TRBV5-5 with TRBJ1-5; D remains unclear. Trimming shortened V by 0 bases and J by 0 bases, and 7 bases separated the two germline ends. Germline-derived CDR1 and CDR2 are SGHKS and YYEKEE (reference sequence). There are 15 residues in the CDR3. CDR3 sequence reads: CASSLVGISNQPQHF. The CDR3 nucleotides read TGTGCCAGCAGCTTGGTTGGCATTAGCAATCAGCCCCAGCATTTT.

In its sample, this clone was seen a few times. This chain joins TRBV5-6 and TRBJ2-1; 7 bases line up with TRBD1. Germline V gene sequence: CDR1 SGHDT, CDR2 YYEEEE. There are 18 residues in the CDR3. The junction had 13 bases not matched to a gene; V was cut back by 4 bases and J by 0 bases. Here the CDR3 reads CASSQIRYRDSSYNEQFF. In DNA, the CDR3 is TGTGCCAGCAGCCAGATCCGGTACCGGGACAGCTCCTACAATGAGCAGTTCTTC.

The table lists this clone with a count of one. The genes are TRBV7-8 and TRBJ2-7; perhaps TRBD2 as D (6 bases). V dropped 5 bases and J dropped 1 base, with 12 bases sitting between them. The germline gives CDR1 SGHVS, CDR2 FQNEAQ. The CDR3 sequence is 14 residues long. In nucleotides, the CDR3 is TGTGCCAGCAGCGTAGGGAGGATATCCTACGAGCAGTACTTC. This encodes CASSVGRISYEQYF. Full variable domain (remainder filled in from reference TRBV7-8 and TRBJ2-7): GAGVSQSPRYKVAKRGQDVALRCDPISGHVSLFWYQQALGQGPEFLTYFQNEAQLDKSGLPSDRFFAERPEGSVSTLKIQRTQQEDSAVYLCASSVGRISYEQYFGPGTRLTVT.